This paragraph reports one T cell receptor (beta chain). One end of the junction varies from germline; a read error may be responsible. The CDR3 is 15 amino acids. Germline loops: CDR1 SGDLS, CDR2 YYNGEE. MiXCR, applied by TCRdb to the 5' RACE reads, yields one record per CDR3 protein. The table shows about 23,000 distinct CDR3 sequences, with about 29% occurring only once. Source material: tumor-infiltrating naive CD4+ T cells sorted from the breast tumor. The subset denotes: naive CD4+ T cells, CD4+CD45RA+CD25-. The sequence derives from a female donor with breast cancer. The chain uses TRBV9 and TRBJ2-3, with TRBD2 matching over 8 bases. CDR3 amino acids: CASCVGTSGTDTQYF. The CDR3 nucleotides are TGTGCCAGCTGCGTAGGGACTAGTGGCACAGATACGCAGTATTTT. The full variable domain, in which reference TRBV9 and TRBJ2-3 provide the parts outside the CDR3, is DSGVTQTPKHLITATGQRVTLRCSPRSGDLSVYWYQQSLDQGLQFLIQYYNGEERAKGNILERFSAQQFPDLHSELNLSSLELGDSALYFCASCVGTSGTDTQYFGPGTRLTVL.